This T cell receptor beta chain was documented in a study of control samples from healthy donors and cancer patients. V lost 4 bases, J lost 5 bases, and 13 bases lay in between. The CDR3 is 15 amino acids. The germline V gene has CDR1 SGHRS and CDR2 YFSETQ. Produced via immunoSEQ multiplex PCR; TCRdb's table is partial and in-frame only. This repertoire shows over 100,000 clones, approximately 90% found once; its top ten account for roughly 2.1%. This chain uses TRBV5-1 with TRBJ1-6; possibly TRBD1 for D (5 bases). Sequencing was performed on blood. This clonotype was obtained from a woman in her forties or fifties in good health. The CDR3 is CASSTQGTHNSPLHF. The CDR3 DNA follows: TGCGCCAGCAGCACGCAGGGTACGCATAATTCACCCCTCCACTTT. The full variable domain, with the rest looked up from reference TRBV5-1 and TRBJ1-6, is KAGVTQTPRYLIKTRGQQVTLSCSPISGHRSVSWYQQTPGQGLQFLFEYFSETQRNKGNFPGRFSGRQFSNSRSEMNVSTLELGDSALYLCASSTQGTHNSPLHFGNGTRLTVT.